The 8 T cell receptor beta chains below come from one sample, sequenced in a study of T cell clonality in common variable immunodeficiency. Generated by immunoSEQ multiplex PCR, the TCRdb table keeps only in-frame clones and is missing some. The repertoire consists of 10,000 to 13,000 clones, none detected only once. These receptors lack a known antigen. General study results and limits: Common variable immunodeficiency TCR beta sequences reportedly had fewer deletions and N-nucleotide insertions.

Source material: peripheral blood mononuclear cells. The receptors derive from a human donor with common variable immunodeficiency.

Of note for this clone: The CDR3 end is not reached by the read, which stops 3 residues before it; the germline J gene fills it in. J is TRBJ2-1 and V is TRBV7-2; TRBD1 agrees at 8 bases. The CDR3 has 15 amino acids. V dropped 0 bases and J dropped 3; count of bases not matched to a gene: 1. Germline lookup yields CDR1 SGHTA and CDR2 FQGNSA. The CDR3 loop reads CASSLARGHYNEQFF. The part of the CDR3 DNA that was read is TGTGCCAGCAGCTTAGCCAGGGGGCACTACAATGAG.

Notes on this clone: Read sequence stops 3 residues before the CDR3 end, and the germline J gene provides the missing end. The chain has TRBV23-1 and TRBJ2-7, with 13 positions matching TRBD2. TRBV23-1 carries the ORF label, with uncertain function. This CDR3 has 21 residues. J gave up 2 bases and V 2 bases, and 18 bases lay outside the gene matches. The CDR3 DNA, read in part, is TGCGCCAGCAGTCAAAGGGAGGGGTTCGGGACTAGCGGGGAATTAACCTACGAG. Encoded protein: CASSQREGFGTSGELTYE. The whole CDR3 region reads CASSQREGFGTSGELTYEQYF.

Details on this clone: From the germline J gene comes the end of the CDR3, since the read stops 3 residues before it. This chain links TRBV6-1 with TRBJ2-3, with no clear D. Germline CDR1 reads MNHNS; CDR2 reads SASEGT. The CDR3 is 13 residues long. Trimming stripped 2 bases from V and 2 bases from J, with 5 bases between. The part of the CDR3 DNA that was read is TGTGCCAGCAGTGAAATCTTCACAGATACG. It specifies CASSEIFTDT. The CDR3 reads in full as CASSEIFTDTQYF.

A remark on this clone: The CDR3 goes on 3 residues after the read ends, and that part is filled in from the germline J gene. The V and J genes are TRBV6-2 or TRBV6-3 and TRBJ2-1; perhaps TRBD1 as D (5 bases). The germline V and J ends were trimmed by 7 bases and 4 bases, with 17 bases remaining between them. CDR1 and CDR2 from the germline V gene are MNHEY and SVGEGT. The CDR3 extends over 15 amino acids. CDR3 DNA (partial): TGTGCCAGCATCTTCTCCCGAGACAGATACAATGAG. This sequence encodes CASIFSRDRYNE. The whole CDR3 region reads CASIFSRDRYNEQFF.

There are a few counts of this clone. The read falls 3 residues short of the CDR3 end, and the missing part is taken from the germline J gene. J is TRBJ2-1 and V is TRBV6-2 or TRBV6-3, with D perhaps TRBD2 (7 bases). Germline V gives CDR1 MNHEY, CDR2 SVGEGT. This CDR3 has 16 amino acids. V lost 6 bases and J 7 bases, leaving 22 bases between the germline ends. CDR3 loop: CASSPRRGGSANEQFF. Incomplete CDR3 DNA: TGTGCCAGCAGCCCACGGAGGGGGGGGTCAGCGAATGAG.

As concerns this clone: The read ends 3 residues early relative to the CDR3; the germline J gene fills the gap. The rearrangement joins TRBV19 to TRBJ2-5; a possible D gene is TRBD2 (5 bases). The CDR3 runs to 14 residues. Germline values: CDR1 LNHDA, CDR2 SQIVND (reference sequence). V was clipped by 6 bases and J by 4 bases, with 15 bases between them. This CDR3 is CASSLGLRAETQYF. The CDR3 bases that were read are TGTGCCAGTAGCCTTGGACTGAGGGCAGAGACC. Looking up the rest from reference TRBV19 and TRBJ2-5 gives the full variable domain: DGGITQSPKYLFRKEGQNVTLSCEQNLNHDAMYWYRQDPGQGLRLIYYSQIVNDFQKGDIAEGYSVSREKKESFPLTVTSAQKNPTAFYLCASSLGLRAETQYFGPGTRLLVL.

This clone turned up a few times. The read ends 3 residues early relative to the CDR3; the germline J gene fills the gap. J is TRBJ2-1 and V is TRBV7-9, with 7 bases aligning to TRBD2. CDR3 length equals 15 residues. The J segment lost 1 base and the V segment lost 4 bases, leaving 4 bases of the junction unmatched. Germline CDR1 SEHNR, CDR2 FQNEAQ (reference sequence). The CDR3 DNA, read in part, is TGTGCCAGCAGCTCAAGGGGACTATCCTACAATGAG. Protein: CASSSRGLSYNE. In full, the CDR3 is CASSSRGLSYNEQFF.

This clone appeared a few times. Read data end 3 residues before the CDR3 end; the end is taken from the germline J gene. The V and J genes are TRBV30 and TRBJ1-2; 10 bases agree with TRBD1. This CDR3 has 13 amino acids. CDR1 and CDR2 from the germline V gene are GTSNPN and SVGIG (reference sequence). CDR3 sequence reads: CAWHRQGARGYTF. CDR3 DNA (partial): TGTGCCTGGCACAGACAGGGGGCGCGCGGC. The complete variable domain, with remaining parts taken from reference TRBV30 and TRBJ1-2, reads SQTIHQWPATLVQPVGSPLSLECTVEGTSNPNLYWYRQAAGRGLQLLFYSVGIGQISSEVPQNLSASRPQDRQFILSSKKLLLSDSGFYLCAWHRQGARGYTFGSGTRLTVV.